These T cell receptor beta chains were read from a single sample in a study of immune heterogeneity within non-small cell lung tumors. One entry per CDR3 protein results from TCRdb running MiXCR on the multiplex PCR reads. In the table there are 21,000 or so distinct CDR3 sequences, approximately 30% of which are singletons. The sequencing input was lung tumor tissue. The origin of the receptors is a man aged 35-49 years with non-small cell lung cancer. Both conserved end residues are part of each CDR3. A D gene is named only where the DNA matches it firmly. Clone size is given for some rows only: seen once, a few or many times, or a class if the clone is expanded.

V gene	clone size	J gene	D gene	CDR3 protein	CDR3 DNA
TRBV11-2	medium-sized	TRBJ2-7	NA	CASSLDLPDSYEQYF	TGTGCCAGCAGCTTAGATCTTCCGGACTCCTACGAGCAGTACTTC
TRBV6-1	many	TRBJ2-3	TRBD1	CASSEQPGTALNTQYF	TGTGCCAGCAGTGAGCAACCCGGGACAGCCTTAAATACGCAGTATTTT
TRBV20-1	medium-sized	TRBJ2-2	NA	CSARVRGMAGELFF	TGCAGTGCTAGAGTTCGCGGGATGGCCGGGGAGCTGTTTTTT
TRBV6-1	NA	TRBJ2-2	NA	CASGRRALENTGELFF	TGTGCCAGCGGGCGCAGGGCCCTGGAAAACACCGGGGAGCTGTTTTTT
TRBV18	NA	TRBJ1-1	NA	CASSPAGRAINTEAFF	TGTGCCAGCTCACCCGCCGGCAGGGCAATCAACACTGAAGCTTTCTTT
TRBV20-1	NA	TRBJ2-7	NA	CSARDGPYEQYF	TGCAGTGCTAGAGATGGACCTTACGAGCAGTACTTC
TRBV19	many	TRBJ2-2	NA	CASSILGNTGELFF	TGTGCCAGTAGTATTCTCGGGAACACCGGGGAGCTGTTTTTT
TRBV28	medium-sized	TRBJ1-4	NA	CASSPWGRTNEKLFF	TGTGCCAGCAGTCCATGGGGTAGGACTAATGAAAAACTGTTTTTT
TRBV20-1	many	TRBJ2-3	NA	CSAREDWGPTDTQYF	TGCAGTGCTAGAGAGGACTGGGGCCCCACAGATACGCAGTATTTT
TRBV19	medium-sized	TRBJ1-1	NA	CAAWGWHMNTEAFF	TGTGCCGCTTGGGGCTGGCACATGAACACTGAAGCTTTCTTT
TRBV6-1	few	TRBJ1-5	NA	CASSSGFNQPQHF	TGTGCCAGCAGTTCAGGGTTCAATCAGCCCCAGCATTTT
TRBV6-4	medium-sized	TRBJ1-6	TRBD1	CASSAGTGPSSPLHF	TGTGCCAGCAGTGCCGGGACAGGGCCGAGTTCACCCCTCCACTTT
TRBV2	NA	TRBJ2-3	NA	CASTEQGRTDTQYF	TGTGCCAGCACCGAACAGGGTCGCACAGATACGCAGTATTTT
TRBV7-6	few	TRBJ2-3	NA	CASSSGPLDTQYF	TGTGCCAGCAGCTCGGGACCGCTCGATACGCAGTATTTT
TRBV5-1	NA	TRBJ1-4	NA	CASRINEKLFF	TGCGCCAGTCGGATTAATGAAAAACTGTTTTTT
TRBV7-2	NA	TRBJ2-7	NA	CASSLAGNSYEQYF	TGTGCCAGCAGCTTAGCGGGCAACTCCTACGAGCAGTACTTC
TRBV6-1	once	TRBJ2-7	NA	CASSELPTSTRHYF	TGTGCCAGCAGTGAACTACCTACGAGCACTAGACATTACTTC
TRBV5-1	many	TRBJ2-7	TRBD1	CASSSGQKYEQYF	TGCGCCAGCAGCTCGGGACAGAAATACGAGCAGTACTTC
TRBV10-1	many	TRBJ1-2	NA	CASSERTGYGYTF	TGCGCCAGCAGTGAGAGGACGGGTTATGGCTACACCTTC
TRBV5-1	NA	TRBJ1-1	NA	CASSERTGYNQAFF	TGCGCCAGCAGCGAAAGAACAGGGTATAACCAAGCTTTCTTT
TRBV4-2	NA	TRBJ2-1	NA	CASSQVREAYNEQFF	TGTGCCAGCAGCCAAGTCCGGGAAGCCTACAATGAGCAGTTCTTC
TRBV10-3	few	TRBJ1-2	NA	CAISEGYSLGYTF	TGTGCCATCAGTGAGGGGTACAGCCTAGGCTACACCTTC
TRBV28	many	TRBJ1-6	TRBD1	CASTTPGGAERNSPLHF	TGTGCCAGCACCACCCCAGGGGGCGCGGAAAGGAATTCACCCCTCCACTTT
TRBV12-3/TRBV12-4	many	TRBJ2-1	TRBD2	CASRTTSGGLYNEQFF	TGTGCCAGCAGGACTACTAGCGGGGGACTTTACAATGAGCAGTTCTTC
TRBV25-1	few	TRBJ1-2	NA	CASSDTYGYTF	TGTGCCAGCAGTGACACCTATGGCTACACCTTC
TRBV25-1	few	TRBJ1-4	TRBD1	CASTRTQTGAGEKLFF	TGTGCCAGCACCCGAACCCAGACAGGGGCAGGAGAAAAACTGTTTTTT
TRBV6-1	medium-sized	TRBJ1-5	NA	CASSEGNAGQPQHF	TGTGCCAGCAGTGAAGGAAATGCTGGTCAGCCCCAGCATTTT
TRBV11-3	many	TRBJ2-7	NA	CASSLGVGSPYEQYF	TGTGCCAGCAGCTTAGGAGTAGGGTCGCCTTACGAGCAGTACTTC
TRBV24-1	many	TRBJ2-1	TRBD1	CATSDLNRGYNEQFF	TGTGCCACCAGTGATTTGAACAGGGGGTACAATGAGCAGTTCTTC
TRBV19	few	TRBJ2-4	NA	CASSLGSGRAALAKNIQYF	TGTGCCAGTAGTTTGGGGTCCGGCCGGGCAGCACTAGCCAAAAACATTCAGTACTTC
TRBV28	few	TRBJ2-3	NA	CASPRQGGDTQCF	TGTGCCAGCCCGAGACAGGGAGGAGATACGCAGTGTTTT
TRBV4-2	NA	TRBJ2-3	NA	CASSQDLASGGDTQYF	TGTGCCAGCAGCCAAGATCTCGCTAGTGGGGGAGATACGCAGTATTTT
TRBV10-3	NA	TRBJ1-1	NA	CAISESLTEAFF	TGTGCCATCAGTGAGTCGCTCACTGAAGCTTTCTTT
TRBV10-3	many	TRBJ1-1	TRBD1	CAMRQGVMNTEAFF	TGTGCCATGCGACAGGGAGTAATGAACACTGAAGCTTTCTTT
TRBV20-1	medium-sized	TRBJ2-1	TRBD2	CSARGTRWSEQFF	TGCAGTGCTAGAGGGACTAGATGGAGTGAGCAGTTCTTC
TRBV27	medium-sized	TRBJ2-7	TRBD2	CASREGLAGYEQYF	TGTGCCAGCAGGGAGGGACTAGCGGGCTACGAGCAGTACTTC
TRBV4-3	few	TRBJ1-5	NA	CASSQEWKGPNQPQHF	TGCGCCAGCAGCCAAGAATGGAAAGGACCCAATCAGCCCCAGCATTTT
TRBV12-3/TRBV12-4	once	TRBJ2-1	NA	CASSSCSAGDEQFF	TGTGCCAGCAGTTCATGTTCCGCGGGCGATGAGCAGTTCTTC
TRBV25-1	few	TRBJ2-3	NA	CASGGTANLYF	TGTGCCAGCGGAGGGACGGCAAACCTGTATTTT
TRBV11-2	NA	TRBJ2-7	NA	CANSPQALGEQYF	TGTGCCAACAGCCCACAGGCCCTCGGCGAGCAGTACTTC
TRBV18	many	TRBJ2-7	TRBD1	CASSPTGTGTEQYF	TGTGCCAGCTCCCCTACCGGGACAGGGACCGAGCAGTACTTC
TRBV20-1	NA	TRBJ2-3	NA	CSAPTMGTDTQYF	TGCAGTGCTCCTACAATGGGCACAGATACGCAGTATTTT
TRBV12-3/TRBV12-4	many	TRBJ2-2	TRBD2	CASSLGGGWNTGELFF	TGTGCCAGCAGTTTAGGGGGGGGGTGGAACACCGGGGAGCTGTTTTTT
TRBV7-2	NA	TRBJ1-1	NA	CASSHRQYTEAFF	TGTGCCAGCAGCCATCGACAGTACACTGAAGCTTTCTTT
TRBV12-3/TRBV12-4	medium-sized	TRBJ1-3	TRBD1	CASSETGGISGNTIYF	TGTGCCAGCAGTGAGACAGGGGGCATTTCTGGAAACACCATATATTTT
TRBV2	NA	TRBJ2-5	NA	CASGSMRETKYF	TGTGCCAGCGGGAGTATGAGAGAGACCAAGTACTTC
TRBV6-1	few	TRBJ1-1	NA	CASSSTEEAFF	TGTGCCAGCAGTTCTACGGAGGAAGCTTTCTTT
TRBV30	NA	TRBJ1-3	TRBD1	CAWDLQGASGNTIYF	TGTGCCTGGGATTTACAGGGGGCAAGTGGAAACACCATATATTTT
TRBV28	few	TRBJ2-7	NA	CASSYIHEQYF	TGTGCCAGCAGTTATATTCACGAGCAGTACTTC
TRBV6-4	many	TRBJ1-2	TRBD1	CASSPDRGASYTF	TGTGCCAGCAGTCCTGACAGGGGGGCGAGCTACACCTTC
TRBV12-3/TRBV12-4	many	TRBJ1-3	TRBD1	CASSSDRGRGNTIYF	TGTGCCAGCAGTTCAGACAGGGGGCGAGGCAACACCATATATTTT
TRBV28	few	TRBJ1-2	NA	CSMATPAYGYTF	TGTAGTATGGCCACTCCAGCCTATGGCTACACCTTC
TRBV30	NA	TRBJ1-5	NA	CAWSVLGGNQPQHF	TGTGCCTGGAGTGTTTTGGGGGGCAATCAGCCCCAGCATTTT
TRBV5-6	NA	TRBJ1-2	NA	CASCRDRRFDGYTF	TGTGCCAGCTGCCGGGACCGCCGTTTCGATGGCTACACCTTC
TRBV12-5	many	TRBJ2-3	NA	CASGLVGGNTQYF	TGTGCTAGTGGTTTGGTAGGGGGGAATACGCAGTATTTT
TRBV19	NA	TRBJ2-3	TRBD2	CAIRATSGRASTDTQYF	TGTGCCATTAGAGCTACTAGCGGGAGGGCCAGCACAGATACGCAGTATTTT
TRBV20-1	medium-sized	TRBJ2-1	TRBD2	CSAHSGRGWGKQFF	TGCAGTGCTCATAGCGGGAGGGGCTGGGGTAAGCAGTTCTTC